The source of this T cell receptor beta chain is a study of blood T cell repertoires in COVID-19. Whole-study context: Specimens from acute and convalescent COVID-19 originated in the United States, Italy and Spain. From T cells, B-cell-depleted T cells, or PBMCs came the material, which was cDNA or gDNA.

Per the original data handling: Cell counts per sample came from amplifying reference gene primers. The method was immunoSEQ multiplex PCR; TCRdb's version includes in-frame clones alone and lacks a portion of them. The V and J calls and clone size come from that table; D and trimming were worked out from the DNA. The profile shows roughly 240,000 clones, more than 75% of them singletons. The origin of this receptor is a woman aged 55-70 years who had recovered from COVID-19. The source material was peripheral blood.

The CDR3 reads CASSQDPAGQETQYF. DNA of the CDR3: TGTGCCAGCAGCCAAGATCCGGCAGGCCAAGAGACCCAGTACTTC. This chain connects TRBV3-1 (or the pseudogene TRBV3-2) to TRBJ2-5; D remains unclear. With 0 bases removed from V and 1 base from J, the gap between germline ends came to 9 bases. The CDR3 loop spans 15 amino acids. Germline CDR1 LGHDT, CDR2 YNNKEL (reference sequence).